This T cell receptor beta chain was profiled in a study of T cell responses to AZD1222 COVID-19 vaccine. Study-wide findings and caveats: Only after the peak T cell response were repertoires sampled. Regions 160-218 and 743-854 dominated among vaccine-associated CD4 TCRs spanning spike. The donor cohort was predominantly white British with a female majority, and clonal diversity may have been underestimated.

With V trimmed by 6 bases and J by 3 bases, 6 bases remained unmatched. The length of the CDR3 is 15 residues. CDR1 is MNHEY, CDR2 SVGAGI, per germline. Pooling covered second doses at about 4 or about 12 weeks. Some clones are missing from TCRdb's copy, which holds only in-frame ones; the method was immunoSEQ multiplex PCR. Altogether 88,000 or so clones are present, about 88% being singletons, with the ten largest covering roughly 4.9%. As concerns this clone: Its target is not known.

The TCR sequence derives from an adult who received the AZD1222 COVID-19 vaccine. This chain joins TRBV6-5 and TRBJ1-5, with 9 bases identical to TRBD1. Sequencing used peripheral blood, obtained 28 days after the second AZD1222 dose. The CDR3 here is CASRTGQGHNQPQHF. Written as DNA, the CDR3 is TGTGCCAGCAGGACTGGACAGGGGCACAATCAGCCCCAGCATTTT.